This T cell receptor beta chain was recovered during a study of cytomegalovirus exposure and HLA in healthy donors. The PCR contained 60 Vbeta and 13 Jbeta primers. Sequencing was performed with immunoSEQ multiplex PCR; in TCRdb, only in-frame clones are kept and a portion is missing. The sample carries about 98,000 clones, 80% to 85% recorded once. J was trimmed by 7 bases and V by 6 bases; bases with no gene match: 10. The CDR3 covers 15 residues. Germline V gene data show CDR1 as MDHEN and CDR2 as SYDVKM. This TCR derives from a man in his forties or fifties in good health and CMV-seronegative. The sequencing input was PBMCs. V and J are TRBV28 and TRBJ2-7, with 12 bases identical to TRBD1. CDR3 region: CASRYEGTGGREQYF. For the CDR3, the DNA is TGTGCCAGCAGATATGAGGGGACAGGGGGCCGTGAGCAGTACTTC.